These T cell receptor beta chains were read from a single sample in a study of shared clonotypes between healthy human individuals. Profiling relied on immunoSEQ multiplex PCR, and the TCRdb table lists in-frame clones only, not all of them. The data hold 800,000 to 1,200,000 clones, with roughly 74% observed a single time. Specimen: memory CD4+ T cells from PBMCs. The receptors stem from a man aged 18-30 years in good health. Some clones in this sample may be carry-over from other donors' samples. The CDR3 runs from the conserved cysteine through the conserved F or W. D genes are given only for firm matches. A row's size may be missing; if present it is once, few, many or a size class.

length	J	size	D	V	DNA	CDR3
15	TRBJ2-7	NA	TRBD1	TRBV5-4	TGTGCCAGCAGCCCCGCCGGGGACAGGGTTAACGAGCAGTACTTC	CASSPAGDRVNEQYF
15	TRBJ2-4	NA	TRBD1	TRBV28	TGTGCCAGCATCACAGGGGGCGCGACCAAAAACATTCAGTACTTC	CASITGGATKNIQYF
17	TRBJ1-4	once	TRBD1	TRBV4-1	TGCGCCAGCAGCCAAGGTCGGGACAGGAGACCTAATGAAAAACTGTTTTTT	CASSQGRDRRPNEKLFF
17	TRBJ2-3	NA	TRBD2	TRBV5-1	TGCGCCAGCAGCTTGGGTTTGCTAGCGGGAGTGTCGGATACGCAGTATTTT	CASSLGLLAGVSDTQYF
14	TRBJ1-2	NA	NA	TRBV19	TGTGCCAGTAGTATCCAGGGCTTCCTCTATGGCTACACCTTC	CASSIQGFLYGYTF
13	TRBJ2-3	NA	TRBD1	TRBV7-7	TGTGCCAGCAGCTTAAGGGGGCGGGATACGCAGTATTTT	CASSLRGRDTQYF
15	TRBJ2-1	once	TRBD1	TRBV10-1	TGCGCCAGCGCCCGGACAGGGAGCTCCTACAATGAGCAGTTCTTC	CASARTGSSYNEQFF
17	TRBJ2-5	NA	TRBD2	TRBV5-8	TGTGCCAGCAGCCCAGGACTAGCGGGAGGGCCGAAAGAGACCCAGTACTTC	CASSPGLAGGPKETQYF
11	TRBJ2-7	NA	NA	TRBV20-1	TGCAGTGCTAGAGGCAGGTACGAGCAGTACTTC	CSARGRYEQYF
14	TRBJ1-6	NA	NA	TRBV6-5	TGTGCCAGCTCTCGGACGGCAGATAATTCACCCCTCCACTTT	CASSRTADNSPLHF
15	TRBJ2-2	few	NA	TRBV5-1	TGCGCCAGCAGCTTCAGGGTAGGCGCGACCGGGGAGCTGTTTTTT	CASSFRVGATGELFF
17	TRBJ2-7	NA	TRBD1	TRBV29-1	TGCAGCGTTGAAGATTACTCCCGACAGGGGGGATCCTACGAGCAGTACTTC	CSVEDYSRQGGSYEQYF
13	TRBJ1-4	NA	NA	TRBV29-1	TGCAGCGTTGATGGAGGGGGTGTCGAAAAACTGTTTTTT	CSVDGGGVEKLFF
14	TRBJ2-3	once	TRBD2	TRBV25-1	TGTGCCAGCACTCAGCGGGGGACGGCAGATACGCAGTATTTT	CASTQRGTADTQYF
13	TRBJ2-7	NA	NA	TRBV28	TGTGCCAGCAGGGAGCTAGATATCCACGAGCAGTACTTC	CASRELDIHEQYF
16	TRBJ2-1	NA	NA	TRBV7-3	TGTGCCAGCAGCTTAGGAGGGGCCAGCTCCTACAATGAGCAGTTCTTC	CASSLGGASSYNEQFF
13	TRBJ2-7	NA	TRBD1	TRBV7-8	TGTGCCAGCAGCTTGGACAGGGGAGACGAGCAGTACTTC	CASSLDRGDEQYF
14	TRBJ2-5	NA	TRBD1	TRBV19	TGTGCCAGTAGTAAGGGACAGCTGAAAGAGACCCAGTACTTC	CASSKGQLKETQYF
15	TRBJ1-2	once	TRBD1	TRBV7-2	TGTGCCAGCAGCACGGGACAGCTCATTGGGTATGGCTACACCTTC	CASSTGQLIGYGYTF
15	TRBJ2-5	once	NA	TRBV4-2	TGTGCCAGCAGCCAAGCGGGGGGCGGCCCGGAGACCCAGTACTTC	CASSQAGGGPETQYF
14	TRBJ2-7	NA	NA	TRBV5-1	TGCGCCAGCAATGGTTTCCCCCGCTCCTACGAGCAGTACTTC	CASNGFPRSYEQYF
17	TRBJ2-3	NA	TRBD2	TRBV27	TGTGCCAGCAGTTTATCCCTAGCGGGAGCTGAGAGGGGTACGCAGTATTTT	CASSLSLAGAERGTQYF
9	TRBJ2-3	few	NA	TRBV29-1	TGCAGCGATGAAGATACGCAGTATTTT	CSDEDTQYF
15	TRBJ1-2	NA	NA	TRBV6-5	TGTGCCAGCAGTTTCCCCCAGGGCGGTGTGGATGGCTACACCTTC	CASSFPQGGVDGYTF
15	TRBJ2-1	NA	NA	TRBV6-6	TGTGCCAGCAGTTATGGGACATCGGCAGACAATGAGCAGTTCTTC	CASSYGTSADNEQFF
15	TRBJ1-1	once	NA	TRBV4-1	TGCGCCAGCAGCCGATACGGGGAAGGGGGCACTGAAGCTTTCTTT	CASSRYGEGGTEAFF
16	TRBJ2-7	once	TRBD1	TRBV11-1	TGTGCCAGCAGCTACAAAGGACAGGGATGGTCCTACGAGCAGTACTTC	CASSYKGQGWSYEQYF
13	TRBJ2-7	NA	NA	TRBV7-2	TGTGCCAGCAGCTTAGGGCGCATAGGCGAGCAGTACTTC	CASSLGRIGEQYF
13	TRBJ2-7	NA	NA	TRBV5-6	TGTGCCAGCAGCTTGGTACGGGCGGGGGAGCAGTACTTC	CASSLVRAGEQYF
15	TRBJ2-2	NA	TRBD1	TRBV4-2	TGTGCCAGCAGCCAAGATGGCACAGGGGTAAGGGAGCTGTTTTTT	CASSQDGTGVRELFF
14	TRBJ1-4	few	NA	TRBV5-1	TGCGCCAGCAGCTTGGAATACGGGAATGAAAAACTGTTTTTT	CASSLEYGNEKLFF
13	TRBJ2-7	NA	TRBD1	TRBV29-1	TGCAGCGTTGAAGGGACAGGGGGCTACGAGCAGTACTTC	CSVEGTGGYEQYF
15	TRBJ1-2	NA	NA	TRBV2	TGTGCCAGCAGTGAAGGTGAAGGGATTAACTATGGCTACACCTTC	CASSEGEGINYGYTF
15	TRBJ2-7	NA	NA	TRBV28	TGTGCCAGCAGTTCGAACGGACTCAATCCCTACGAGCAGTACTTC	CASSSNGLNPYEQYF
16	TRBJ2-4	NA	NA	TRBV5-5	TGTGCCAGCAGCTCCCATCCCACGGGAGCCAAAAACATTCAGTACTTC	CASSSHPTGAKNIQYF
17	TRBJ1-4	NA	NA	TRBV9	TGTGCCAGCAGCGAGGGCCCCGACGGGAGGGCTAATGAAAAACTGTTTTTT	CASSEGPDGRANEKLFF
15	TRBJ1-1	few	NA	TRBV14	TGTGCCAGCAGCCAATACCCAGGACCGAACACTGAAGCTTTCTTT	CASSQYPGPNTEAFF
13	TRBJ1-2	NA	NA	TRBV12-5	TGTGCTAGTGGTTTGGATCAGGGGTATGGCTACACCTTC	CASGLDQGYGYTF
13	TRBJ1-2	NA	NA	TRBV10-3	TGTGCCATCAGTGAGGCCCGAGGCCATGGCTACACCTTC	CAISEARGHGYTF
15	TRBJ1-2	NA	NA	TRBV6-1	TGTGCCAGTCTCGAGGGGACACCCGCCCACTATGGCTACACCTTC	CASLEGTPAHYGYTF
16	TRBJ2-1	NA	TRBD2	TRBV4-2	TGTGCCAGCAGCCAAGAACTAGCGGGGGCCTACAATGAGCAGTTCTTC	CASSQELAGAYNEQFF
14	TRBJ2-2	NA	NA	TRBV27	TGTGCCAGCAGTTGGGCCCCGCGGGCCGGGGAGCTGTTTTTT	CASSWAPRAGELFF
15	TRBJ1-4	NA	NA	TRBV6-1	TGTGCCAGCAGTGAAATTGGGGGGCTCAATGAAAAACTGTTTTTT	CASSEIGGLNEKLFF
11	TRBJ1-2	NA	NA	TRBV6-4	TGTGCCAGCAGTGACGGTAGGAGCTACACCTTC	CASSDGRSYTF
13	TRBJ2-3	NA	NA	TRBV5-1	TGCGCCAGCAGCTTGCAAGGGCAGGATACGCAGTATTTT	CASSLQGQDTQYF
15	TRBJ2-1	NA	TRBD2	TRBV30	TGTGCCTGGAGTACCGGGACTAGCGTTTACAATGAGCAGTTCTTC	CAWSTGTSVYNEQFF
13	TRBJ1-2	NA	NA	TRBV7-2	TGTGCCAGCAGCGGTCGCAGGGAGTCTGGCTACACCTTC	CASSGRRESGYTF